One and the same sample provided the 19 T cell receptor beta chains below, sequenced in a study of blood T cell repertoires in COVID-19. Only in-frame clones appear in the TCRdb table, and some are missing; sequencing was by immunoSEQ multiplex PCR. The data show hundreds of thousands of clones, with 75% to 90% seen just once and more than 0.95% held by the top ten. The sequenced sample consisted of PBMCs or T cells enriched from blood (not recorded which). The origin of the receptors is a man aged 30 to 39 who had recovered from COVID-19.

The chain links TRBV19 to TRBJ2-7, with TRBD1 matching over 7 bases. The CDR3 length is 13 residues. Looked up from germline, CDR1 is LNHDA and CDR2 is SQIVND (reference sequence). The junction had 10 bases not matched to a gene; V was cut back by 11 bases and J by 3 bases. The CDR3 is CAGTGTEVYEQYF. The CDR3 DNA sequence: TGTGCCGGGACCGGGACAGAAGTCTACGAGCAGTACTTC.

The chain uses TRBV19 and TRBJ2-6, with D maybe TRBD1 (5 bases). Germline V gene sequence: CDR1 LNHDA, CDR2 SQIVND (reference sequence). The CDR3 has 15 amino acids. Deletions cut 6 bases from V and 0 bases from J, with 9 bases between. CDR3 residues: CASSQGGSGANVLTF. DNA for the CDR3: TGTGCCAGTAGCCAGGGTGGCTCTGGGGCCAACGTCCTGACTTTC.

This chain connects TRBV7-9 to TRBJ2-1, with 8 bases lining up with TRBD2. The V gene's germline CDR1 is SEHNR and CDR2 FQNEAQ (reference sequence). The CDR3 has 15 amino acids. The V and J ends lost 5 bases and 9 bases, in that order; junction bases with no gene match: 12. The CDR3 spells CASSVPGLVPLEQFF. CDR3 coding DNA: TGTGCCAGCAGCGTTCCGGGACTAGTTCCTCTTGAGCAGTTCTTC.

This chain links TRBV30 with TRBJ2-1; 12 bases align to TRBD2. The ends lost 3 bases at V and 7 bases at J; junction bases unmatched: 4. From germline, CDR1 is GTSNPN and CDR2 SVGIG (reference sequence). The CDR3 sequence is 14 residues long. Here the CDR3 reads CAWRGLAGQNEQFF. CDR3 DNA: TGTGCCTGGAGAGGACTAGCGGGACAAAATGAGCAGTTCTTC.

The V call is TRBV12-5, the J call TRBJ2-7; D not certain. V was clipped by 1 base and J by 6 bases, with 13 bases between them. CDR3 length equals 14 residues. Germline assignment: CDR1 LGHNT and CDR2 FRNRAP. The CDR3 reads CASGLARSFGEQYF. In nucleotides, the CDR3 is TGTGCTAGTGGTTTGGCTAGGAGTTTCGGCGAGCAGTACTTC.

The chain recombines TRBV9 with TRBJ2-2; 8 positions agree with TRBD2. The ends lost 7 bases at V and 7 bases at J; junction bases unmatched: 12. The CDR3 is made up of 15 amino acids. CDR1 is SGDLS, CDR2 YYNGEE, per germline. The CDR3 here is CASGRAGGQVGELFF. The CDR3 coding sequence is TGTGCCAGCGGAAGGGCGGGAGGTCAAGTCGGGGAGCTGTTTTTT.

The V and J genes are TRBV3-1 (or the pseudogene TRBV3-2) and TRBJ2-5; D uncertain. The V end was cut by 0 bases, the J end by 4 bases, with 18 bases between. CDR1 is LGHDT, CDR2 YNNKEL, per germline (reference sequence). CDR3 length equals 17 residues. This chain's CDR3 is CASSQDRNHRYVETQYF. In nucleotides, the CDR3 is TGTGCCAGCAGCCAAGATAGAAACCACCGGTATGTAGAGACCCAGTACTTC.

The chain has TRBV29-1 and TRBJ2-1, with TRBD2 identical over 12 bases. Germline trimming cut 1 base from V and 14 bases from J; bases unmatched to any gene: 6. The V gene's germline CDR1 is SQVTM and CDR2 ANQGSEA. This CDR3 comprises 13 residues. The CDR3, as DNA: TGCAGCGTTGAAGCCCTAGCGGGAGGGCCAGAGTTCTTC. It codes for CSVEALAGGPEFF.

The chain carries TRBV11-2 and TRBJ1-2, with 7 bases fitting TRBD1. V shed 4 bases and J 3 bases; nucleotides not matched to a gene: 5. CDR1 is SGHAT, CDR2 FQNNGV, per germline. This CDR3 spans 14 amino acids. The CDR3 region has the DNA TGTGCCAGCAGCTCGACAGGGCTCTACTATGGCTACACCTTC. Amino acid sequence: CASSSTGLYYGYTF. The full variable domain, with the rest looked up from reference TRBV11-2 and TRBJ1-2, is EAGVAQSPRYKIIEKRQSVAFWCNPISGHATLYWYQQILGQGPKLLIQFQNNGVVDDSQLPKDRFSAERLKGVDSTLKIQPAKLEDSAVYLCASSSTGLYYGYTFGSGTRLTVV.

This rearrangement joins TRBV5-1 to TRBJ2-4; 8 bases line up with TRBD1. The ends lost 2 bases at V and 5 bases at J; junction bases unmatched: 9. CDR1 and CDR2 (germline): SGHRS, YFSETQ. The CDR3 contains 16 residues. The CDR3 coding sequence is TGCGCCAGCAGCTTAGTACCTACAGGGGGGCAAAACATTCAGTACTTC. This sequence encodes CASSLVPTGGQNIQYF.

This chain uses TRBV3-1 (or the pseudogene TRBV3-2) with TRBJ1-4; possibly TRBD1 for D (6 bases). V lost 0 bases, J lost 13 bases, and 15 bases lay in between. The CDR3 spans 14 residues. Germline lookup yields CDR1 LGHDT and CDR2 YNNKEL (reference sequence). As DNA, the CDR3 is TGTGCCAGCAGCCAAGAATGGGGGCAGAGAGGACTGTTTTTT. It codes for CASSQEWGQRGLFF.

The chain uses TRBV21-1 and TRBJ2-7; the table's D gene call, TRBD1, was not cross checked with the DNA. TRBV21-1 is reported as a pseudogene. This CDR3 contains 15 residues. The CDR3 sequence: CASSKFRARAYEQYF. CDR3 in DNA: TGTGCCAGCAGCAAATTTAGGGCCAGGGCCTACGAGCAGTACTTC.

J is TRBJ1-6 and V is TRBV12-3 or TRBV12-4; no clear D. The germline V and J ends were trimmed by 5 bases and 9 bases, with 8 bases remaining between them. This CDR3 comprises 12 residues. The CDR3 here is CASSRGFSPLHF. The CDR3 DNA reads as TGTGCCAGCAGTCGAGGGTTTTCACCCCTCCACTTT.

The chain has TRBV5-4 and TRBJ2-1; the match to TRBD2 covers 11 bases. J gave up 8 bases and V 1 base, and 5 bases lay outside the gene matches. The germline gives CDR1 SGHNT, CDR2 YYREEE (reference sequence). The CDR3 covers 15 residues. CDR3 bases: TGTGCCAGCAGCTTGCCGACTAGCGGGAACGATGAGCAGTTCTTC. Amino acid sequence: CASSLPTSGNDEQFF.

V gene TRBV3-1 (or the pseudogene TRBV3-2) combines with J gene TRBJ2-1, with 10 bases aligning to TRBD2. The V gene's germline CDR1 is LGHDT and CDR2 YNNKEL (reference sequence). Trimming took 0 bases from V and 4 from J; bases not matched to a gene: 6. The CDR3 contains 17 residues. The chain's CDR3 is CASSQEIPSGSYNEQFF. The CDR3, as DNA: TGTGCCAGCAGCCAAGAGATTCCTAGCGGGAGTTACAATGAGCAGTTCTTC.

This clone turned up a few times. The rearrangement uses TRBV9 and TRBJ2-5; possible D gene TRBD1, 5 bases. The germline V and J ends were trimmed by 0 bases and 3 bases, with 12 bases remaining between them. The CDR3 length is 15 residues. The V gene's germline CDR1 is SGDLS and CDR2 YYNGEE. The CDR3 sequence is CASSVGGAKEETQYF. The CDR3 DNA is TGTGCCAGCAGCGTAGGGGGCGCGAAGGAAGAGACCCAGTACTTC.

The chain combines TRBV28 with TRBJ2-1, with 13 positions matching TRBD2. This CDR3 is built from 17 residues. With 2 bases clipped from V and 2 bases from J, the junction kept 3 bases outside the gene matches. The germline CDR1 and CDR2 sequences are MDHEN and SYDVKM. This chain's CDR3 is CASSLGLAGATYNEQFF. Written as DNA, the CDR3 is TGTGCCAGCAGTTTAGGACTAGCGGGAGCTACCTACAATGAGCAGTTCTTC.

The CDR3 loop is CASSGGPVGSGNTIYF. The CDR3 region has the DNA TGTGCCAGCAGCGGAGGGCCGGTAGGGTCTGGAAACACCATATATTTT. The V gene is TRBV11-2, the J gene TRBJ1-3; D unclear. Trimming cost V 5 bases and J 1 base, with 15 bases left between them. The germline gives CDR1 SGHAT, CDR2 FQNNGV. The CDR3 consists of 16 residues.

A single count supports this clone. The J gene is TRBJ2-7, the V gene TRBV6-1; 9 bases match TRBD1. The CDR3 spans 16 residues. The trim removed 0 bases at V and 2 bases at J, leaving 5 bases unmatched. Germline loops: CDR1 MNHNS, CDR2 SASEGT. The CDR3 DNA follows: TGTGCCAGCAGTGAAGCGCTGGGACAGGGAACCTACGAGCAGTACTTC. The encoded protein is CASSEALGQGTYEQYF.